This entry lists 4 T cell receptor beta chains sequenced from one sample in a study of T cell responses to AZD1222 COVID-19 vaccine. The repertoire was sequenced with immunoSEQ multiplex PCR; TCRdb's copy has only in-frame clones and lacks some. Of over 130,000 clones in the sample, roughly 88% were seen once. Sequencing used peripheral blood, obtained 28 days after the second AZD1222 dose. These receptors all stem from an adult who received the AZD1222 COVID-19 vaccine.

The sample holds a few counts of this clone. This chain uses TRBV14 with TRBJ2-5; D is unresolved. CDR3 length equals 13 residues. V lost 1 base and J lost 5, with 8 bases in between. Looked up from germline, CDR1 is SGHDN and CDR2 is FVKESK. This chain's CDR3 is CASSQVTGETQYF. DNA of the CDR3: TGTGCCAGCAGCCAAGTAACCGGGGAGACCCAGTACTTC.

The chain links TRBV6-2 or TRBV6-3 to TRBJ1-5; D is unresolved. The CDR3 is made up of 17 amino acids. Trimming pared 2 bases from V and 2 bases from J, leaving 16 bases between. Germline V gives CDR1 MNHEY, CDR2 SVGEGT. For the CDR3, the DNA is TGTGCCAGCAGTTACCCTCCCAAGAGTAACCGCAATCAGCCCCAGCATTTT. Amino acid sequence: CASSYPPKSNRNQPQHF.

The V call is TRBV12-3 or TRBV12-4, the J call TRBJ2-7; D not resolved. The CDR3 is 13 residues long. V lost 1 base, J lost 0 bases, and 4 bases lay in between. The CDR3, as DNA: TGTGCCAGCAGTTTAGAGCTCTCCTACGAGCAGTACGTC. Its protein is CASSLELSYEQYV.

This clone appeared a single time. This chain connects TRBV2 to TRBJ1-1; D is uncertain. The CDR3 loop spans 13 amino acids. Germline values: CDR1 SNHLY, CDR2 FYNNEI. V lost 4 bases and J 6 bases, leaving 12 bases between the germline ends. The CDR3 protein is CASSALGFAEAFF. CDR3 bases: TGTGCCAGCAGTGCTTTGGGATTCGCTGAAGCTTTCTTT.